This note documents a single TCR beta chain sequence. Its cognate antigen has yet to be identified. No clone much larger than this one lies a single base away; base qualities are absent. TCRbeta CDR3 regions were amplified from genomic DNA by means of the immunoSEQ Assay, a bias-controlled multiplex PCR. On the study's bioinformatics: Within the assay, amplification of reference gene primers was used to estimate how many nucleated cells each sample contained. To quantify the absolute abundance of each unique TCRbeta CDR3 rearrangement, sequence reads were collapsed and filtered. For each sample, productive Simpson clonality was calculated as the square root of Simpson's diversity index over productive rearrangements. TCRdb's version of the immuneACCESS table is confined to in-frame rearrangements and falls short of the full clone set. An unresolved V gene accounts for under half of the shortfall where checked; the remainder is of unknown origin. From that table come the V and J calls and clone size; the DNA was used to work out D and trimming. The sample table shows some 83,000 clones, and roughly 80% are seen once. The biggest ten clones account for about 5% of the sample.

The trim is 0 bases for V and 1 base for J, with a gap of 17 bases between the germline ends. CDR1 and CDR2 are read off the germline V gene (reference sequence) as WNHNN and SYGVQD. Spanning cysteine to phenylalanine, the CDR3 consists of 18 amino acids. The DNA shown is the 54-base CDR3, in frame from base 1. The sample comes from a study of blood T cell repertoires in COVID-19 (dated by TCRdb to the early 2020s). About the investigation overall: Samples from collaborators originated in the United States, Italy and Spain and spanned both the acute and convalescent phases of COVID-19. Samples came from the ongoing ImmuneRACE study (first 160 participants) plus 1,254 subjects from 6 global collaborators. Where HLA class I and class II types were available, the types were taken from metadata supplied by the sample provider, not from assay-based typing. The sample metadata nearly always contained a de-identified subject ID, COVID-19 status, age in years and sex. The prospective study material was composed of cDNA or gDNA derived from T cells, B-cell-depleted T cells, or PBMCs. Deeply sampled blood TCRbeta repertoires from subjects exposed to, actively infected with, or recovered from COVID-19 were included in the dataset. A freely available public database, intended as a resource for researchers studying the immune response to SARS-CoV-2, is where the repertoires were released. General findings and caveats noted by the study authors: Clinical and demographic metadata were provided uncurated, with the amount varying by source and participant.

Whole blood was collected in K2EDTA tubes by collaborating institutions according to the institutions' own protocols. Collaborator samples were shipped for TCRbeta analysis as frozen whole blood, isolated PBMCs, or DNA extracted from either sample type. The origin of this receptor is a man between 60 and 75 years old with active or convalescent COVID-19. The sample was peripheral blood. The sequence is built from TRBV10-1 and TRBJ2-3; TRBD1 is perhaps the D gene, given 5 matching bases. The CDR3 has the sequence CASSESGAQDAGTDTQYF. The nucleotide sequence is given as TGCGCCAGCAGTGAGTCTGGGGCGCAGGACGCTGGCACAGATACGCAGTATTTT.